This T cell receptor beta chain came from a study of shared clonotypes between healthy human individuals. V lost 3 bases and J 6 bases, leaving 21 bases between the germline ends. Germline V gene lookup returns CDR1 SEHNR and CDR2 FQNEAQ (reference sequence). The CDR3 has 16 amino acids. As concerns this clone: The antigen is not known.

CD45RO-negative, CCR7-selected cells formed the naive CD8 fraction, which excluded terminally differentiated effector memory CD45RA+ cells. Findings and caveats of the study: Clonotypes shared by all four donors outscored non-shared clonotypes in generation probability. Genetic and exposure-history diversity was limited by the few donors.

Assay execution took place at the deep level. Clones were sequenced by immunoSEQ multiplex PCR, and TCRdb holds only the in-frame ones, with some missing. The profile shows hundreds of thousands of clones, about 95% of them singletons. The clonotype was recovered from a woman aged 30 to 39 in good health. The chain joins TRBV7-9 to TRBJ2-7, with TRBD2 as a possible D gene (6 bases). The sequencing sample was made of naive CD8+ T cells sorted from blood. The CDR3 region is CASSFLSSGPGGEQYF. For the CDR3, the DNA is TGTGCCAGCAGCTTCCTATCAAGTGGACCCGGGGGCGAGCAGTACTTC.